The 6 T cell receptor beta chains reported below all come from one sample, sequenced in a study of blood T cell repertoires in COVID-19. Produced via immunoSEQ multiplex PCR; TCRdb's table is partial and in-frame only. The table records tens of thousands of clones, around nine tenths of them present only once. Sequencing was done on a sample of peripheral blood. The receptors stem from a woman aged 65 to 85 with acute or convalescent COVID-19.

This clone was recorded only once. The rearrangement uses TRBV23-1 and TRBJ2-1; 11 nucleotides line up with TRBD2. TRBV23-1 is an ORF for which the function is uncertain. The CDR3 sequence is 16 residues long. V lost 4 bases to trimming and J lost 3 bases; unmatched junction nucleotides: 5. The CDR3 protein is CASSRPTSGDYNEQFF. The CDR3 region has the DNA TGCGCCAGCAGTCGCCCGACTAGCGGGGACTACAATGAGCAGTTCTTC.

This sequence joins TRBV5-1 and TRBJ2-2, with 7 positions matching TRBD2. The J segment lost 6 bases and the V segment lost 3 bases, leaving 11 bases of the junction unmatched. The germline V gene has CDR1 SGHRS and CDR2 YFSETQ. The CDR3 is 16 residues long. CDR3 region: CASSWPPSGGSGELFF. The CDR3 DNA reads TGCGCCAGCAGCTGGCCCCCCTCCGGGGGGTCCGGGGAGCTGTTTTTT.

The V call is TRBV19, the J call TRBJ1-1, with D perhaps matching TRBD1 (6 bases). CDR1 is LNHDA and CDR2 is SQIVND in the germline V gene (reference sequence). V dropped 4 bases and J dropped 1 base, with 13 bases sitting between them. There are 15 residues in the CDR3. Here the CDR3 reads CASSTQQGANTEAFF. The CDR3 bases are TGTGCCAGTAGTACCCAACAGGGAGCGAACACTGAAGCTTTCTTT.

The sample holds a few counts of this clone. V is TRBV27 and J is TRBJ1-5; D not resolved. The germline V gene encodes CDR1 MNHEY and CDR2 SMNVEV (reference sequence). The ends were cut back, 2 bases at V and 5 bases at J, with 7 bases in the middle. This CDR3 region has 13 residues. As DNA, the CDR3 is TGTGCCAGCAGTTTACACGGGTATCAGCCCCAGCATTTT. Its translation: CASSLHGYQPQHF.

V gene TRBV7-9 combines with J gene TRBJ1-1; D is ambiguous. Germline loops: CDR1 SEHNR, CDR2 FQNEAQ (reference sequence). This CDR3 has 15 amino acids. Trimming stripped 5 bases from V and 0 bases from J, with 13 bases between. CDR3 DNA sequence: TGTGCCAGCAGCCTTAATGCGGCCCTGAACACTGAAGCTTTCTTT. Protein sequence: CASSLNAALNTEAFF. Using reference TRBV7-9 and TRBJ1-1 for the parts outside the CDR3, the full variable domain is DTGVSQNPRHKITKRGQNVTFRCDPISEHNRLYWYRQTLGQGPEFLTYFQNEAQLEKSRLLSDRFSAERPKGSFSTLEIQRTEQGDSAMYLCASSLNAALNTEAFFGQGTRLTVV.

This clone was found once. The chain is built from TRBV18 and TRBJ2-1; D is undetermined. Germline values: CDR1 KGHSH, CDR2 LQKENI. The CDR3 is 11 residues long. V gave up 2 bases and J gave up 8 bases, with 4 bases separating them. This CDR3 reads CASSPSYEQFF. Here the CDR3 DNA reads TGTGCCAGCTCACCAAGCTATGAGCAGTTCTTC.